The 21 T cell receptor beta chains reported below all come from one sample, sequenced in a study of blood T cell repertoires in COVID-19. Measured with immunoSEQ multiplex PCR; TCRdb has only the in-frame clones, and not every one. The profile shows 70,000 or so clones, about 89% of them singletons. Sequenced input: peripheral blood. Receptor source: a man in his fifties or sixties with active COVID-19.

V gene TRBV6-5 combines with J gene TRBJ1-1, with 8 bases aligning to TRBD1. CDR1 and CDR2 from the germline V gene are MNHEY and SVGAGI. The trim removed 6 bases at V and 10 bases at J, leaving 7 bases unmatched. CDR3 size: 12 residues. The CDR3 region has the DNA TGTGCCAGCAGGTCAGGGGGCGCGGTAGCTTTCTTT. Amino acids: CASRSGGAVAFF.

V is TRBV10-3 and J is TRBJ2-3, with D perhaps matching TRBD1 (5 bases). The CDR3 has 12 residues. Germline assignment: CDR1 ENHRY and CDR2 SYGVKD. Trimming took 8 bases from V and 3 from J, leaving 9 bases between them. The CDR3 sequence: CAIGRGTDTQYF. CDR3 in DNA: TGTGCCATCGGTAGGGGAACAGATACGCAGTATTTT.

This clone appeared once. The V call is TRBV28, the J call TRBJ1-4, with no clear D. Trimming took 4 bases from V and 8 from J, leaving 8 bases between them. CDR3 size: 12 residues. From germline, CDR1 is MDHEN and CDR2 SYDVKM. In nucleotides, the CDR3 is TGTGCCAGCAGTTCCACCCGGGAAAAACTGTTTTTT. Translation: CASSSTREKLFF.

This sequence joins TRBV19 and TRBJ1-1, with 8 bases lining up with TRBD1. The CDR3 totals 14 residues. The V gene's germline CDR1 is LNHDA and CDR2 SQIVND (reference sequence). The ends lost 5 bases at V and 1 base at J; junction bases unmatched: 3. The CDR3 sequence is CASSSQGGNTEAFF. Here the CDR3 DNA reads TGTGCCAGTAGTTCACAGGGGGGGAACACTGAAGCTTTCTTT.

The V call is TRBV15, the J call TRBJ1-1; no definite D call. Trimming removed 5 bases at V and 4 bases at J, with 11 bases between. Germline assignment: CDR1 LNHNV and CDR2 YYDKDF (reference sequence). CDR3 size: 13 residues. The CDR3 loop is CATSEARFTEAFF. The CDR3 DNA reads TGTGCCACCAGCGAGGCCCGCTTCACTGAAGCTTTCTTT.

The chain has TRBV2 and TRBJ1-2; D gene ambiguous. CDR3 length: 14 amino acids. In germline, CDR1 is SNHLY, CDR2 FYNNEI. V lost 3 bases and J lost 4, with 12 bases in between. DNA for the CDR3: TGTGCCAGCAGTGATGAACAAGTAATCTATGGCTACACCTTC. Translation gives CASSDEQVIYGYTF.

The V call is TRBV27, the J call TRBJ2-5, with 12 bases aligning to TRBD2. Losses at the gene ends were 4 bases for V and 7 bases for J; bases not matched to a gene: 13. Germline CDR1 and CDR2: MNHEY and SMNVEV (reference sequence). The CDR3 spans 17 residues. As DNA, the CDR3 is TGTGCCAGCAGTTCCGCCCCGACTAGCGGGAGTGGCGCGACCCAGTACTTC. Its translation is CASSSAPTSGSGATQYF.

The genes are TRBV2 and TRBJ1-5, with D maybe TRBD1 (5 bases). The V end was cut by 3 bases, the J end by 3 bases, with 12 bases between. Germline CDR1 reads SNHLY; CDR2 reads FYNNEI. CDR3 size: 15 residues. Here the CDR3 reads CASSEGGAPNQPQHF. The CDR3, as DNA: TGTGCCAGCAGTGAGGGAGGGGCTCCCAATCAGCCCCAGCATTTT. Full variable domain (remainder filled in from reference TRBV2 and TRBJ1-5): EPEVTQTPSHQVTQMGQEVILRCVPISNHLYFYWYRQILGQKVEFLVSFYNNEISEKSEIFDDQFSVERPDGSNFTLKIRSTKLEDSAMYFCASSEGGAPNQPQHFGDGTRLSIL.

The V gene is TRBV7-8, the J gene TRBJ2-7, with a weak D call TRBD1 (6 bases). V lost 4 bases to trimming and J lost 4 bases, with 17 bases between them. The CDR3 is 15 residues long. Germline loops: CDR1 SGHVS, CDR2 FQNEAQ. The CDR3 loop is CASSYRVAGLYEQYF. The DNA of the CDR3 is TGTGCCAGCAGCTACAGGGTTGCGGGTCTTTACGAGCAGTACTTC.

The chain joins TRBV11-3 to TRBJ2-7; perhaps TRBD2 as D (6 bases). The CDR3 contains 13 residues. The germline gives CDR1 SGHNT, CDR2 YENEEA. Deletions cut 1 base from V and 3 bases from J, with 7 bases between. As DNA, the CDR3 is TGTGCCAGCAGCTTAGTGGGAGGCTACGAGCAGTACTTC. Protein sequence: CASSLVGGYEQYF.

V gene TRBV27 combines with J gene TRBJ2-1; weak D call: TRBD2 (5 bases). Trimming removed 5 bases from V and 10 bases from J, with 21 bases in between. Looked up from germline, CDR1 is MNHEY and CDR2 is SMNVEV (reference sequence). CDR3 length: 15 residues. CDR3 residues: CASSPLSSSGKEQFF. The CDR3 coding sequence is TGTGCCAGCAGTCCCCTCTCCTCAAGCGGTAAAGAGCAGTTCTTC.

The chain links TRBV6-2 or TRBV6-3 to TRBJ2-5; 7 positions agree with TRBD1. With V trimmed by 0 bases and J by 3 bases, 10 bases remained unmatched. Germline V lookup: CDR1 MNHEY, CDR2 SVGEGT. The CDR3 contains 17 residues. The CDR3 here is CASSYSFGRGKEETQYF. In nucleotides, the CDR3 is TGTGCCAGCAGTTACTCTTTCGGCAGGGGGAAAGAAGAGACCCAGTACTTC.

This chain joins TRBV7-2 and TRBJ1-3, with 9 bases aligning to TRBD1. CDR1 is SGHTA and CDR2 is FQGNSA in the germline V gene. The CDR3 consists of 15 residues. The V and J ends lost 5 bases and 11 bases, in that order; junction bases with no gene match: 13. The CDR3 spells CASSGTGQGFMAIYF. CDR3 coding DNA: TGTGCCAGCAGCGGGACGGGACAGGGTTTTATGGCCATATATTTT.

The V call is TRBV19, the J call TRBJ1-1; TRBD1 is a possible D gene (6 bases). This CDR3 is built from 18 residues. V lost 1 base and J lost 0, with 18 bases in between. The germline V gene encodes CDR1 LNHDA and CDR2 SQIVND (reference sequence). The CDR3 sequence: CASSIGRWGQPMNTEAFF. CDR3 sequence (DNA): TGTGCCAGTAGTATAGGCAGGTGGGGGCAGCCAATGAACACTGAAGCTTTCTTT.

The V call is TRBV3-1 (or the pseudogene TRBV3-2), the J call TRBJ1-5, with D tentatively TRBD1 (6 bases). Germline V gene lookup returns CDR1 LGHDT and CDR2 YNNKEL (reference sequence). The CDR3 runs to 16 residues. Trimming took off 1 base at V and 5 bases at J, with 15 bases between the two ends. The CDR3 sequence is CASSQASQGNYQPQHF. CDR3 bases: TGTGCCAGCAGCCAAGCAAGCCAGGGGAACTATCAGCCCCAGCATTTT.

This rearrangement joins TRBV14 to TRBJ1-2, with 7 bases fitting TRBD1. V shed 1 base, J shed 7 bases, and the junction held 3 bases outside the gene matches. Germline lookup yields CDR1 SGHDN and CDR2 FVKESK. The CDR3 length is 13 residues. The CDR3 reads CASSQGTGGGYTF. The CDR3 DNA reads TGTGCCAGCAGCCAAGGGACAGGCGGTGGCTACACCTTC.

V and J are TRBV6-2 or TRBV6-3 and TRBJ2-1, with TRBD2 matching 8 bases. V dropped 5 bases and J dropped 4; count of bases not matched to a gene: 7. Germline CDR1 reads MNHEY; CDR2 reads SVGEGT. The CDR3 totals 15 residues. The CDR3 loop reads CASSPRTSLYNEQFF. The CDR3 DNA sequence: TGTGCCAGCAGTCCCCGGACTAGCTTGTACAATGAGCAGTTCTTC.

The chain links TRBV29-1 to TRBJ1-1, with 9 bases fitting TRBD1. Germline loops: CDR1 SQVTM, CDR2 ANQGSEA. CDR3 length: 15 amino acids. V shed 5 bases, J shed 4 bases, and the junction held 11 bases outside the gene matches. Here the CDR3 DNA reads TGCAGCGTTCGGGGGATGACAGGGGGTGGCACTGAAGCTTTCTTT. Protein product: CSVRGMTGGGTEAFF. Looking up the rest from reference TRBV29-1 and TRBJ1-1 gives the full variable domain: SAVISQKPSRDICQRGTSLTIQCQVDSQVTMMFWYRQQPGQSLTLIATANQGSEATYESGFVIDKFPISRPNLTFSTLTVSNMSPEDSSIYLCSVRGMTGGGTEAFFGQGTRLTVV.

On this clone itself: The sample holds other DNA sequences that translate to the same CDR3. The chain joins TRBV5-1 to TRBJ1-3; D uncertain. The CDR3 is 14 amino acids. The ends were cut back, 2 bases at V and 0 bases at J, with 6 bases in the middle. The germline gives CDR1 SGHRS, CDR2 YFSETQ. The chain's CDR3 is CASSLGSSGNTIYF. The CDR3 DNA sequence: TGCGCCAGCAGCTTAGGGAGCTCTGGAAACACCATATATTTT.

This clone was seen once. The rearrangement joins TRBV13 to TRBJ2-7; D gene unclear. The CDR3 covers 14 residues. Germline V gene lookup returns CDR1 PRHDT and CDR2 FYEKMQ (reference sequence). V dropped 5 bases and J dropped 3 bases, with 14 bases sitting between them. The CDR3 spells CASSPYMAFYEQYF. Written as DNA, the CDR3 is TGTGCCAGCAGCCCTTATATGGCTTTCTACGAGCAGTACTTC.

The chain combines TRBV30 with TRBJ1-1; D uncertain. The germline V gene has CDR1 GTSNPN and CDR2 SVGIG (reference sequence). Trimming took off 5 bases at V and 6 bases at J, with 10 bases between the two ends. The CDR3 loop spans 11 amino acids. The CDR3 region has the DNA TGTGCCTGGGGGGTAACGGCTGAAGCTTTCTTT. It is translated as CAWGVTAEAFF.